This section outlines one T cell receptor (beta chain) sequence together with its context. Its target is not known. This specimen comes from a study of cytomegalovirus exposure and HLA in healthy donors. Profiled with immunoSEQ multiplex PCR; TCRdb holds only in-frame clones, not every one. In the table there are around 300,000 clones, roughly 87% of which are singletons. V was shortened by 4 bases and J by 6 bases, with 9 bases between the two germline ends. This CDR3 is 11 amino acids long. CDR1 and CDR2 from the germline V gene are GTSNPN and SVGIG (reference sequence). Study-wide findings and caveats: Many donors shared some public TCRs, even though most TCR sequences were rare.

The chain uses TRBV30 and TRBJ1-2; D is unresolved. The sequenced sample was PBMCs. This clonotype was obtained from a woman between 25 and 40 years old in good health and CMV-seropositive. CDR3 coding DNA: TGTGCCTGGAACCCTTTGGATGGCTACACCTTC. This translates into CAWNPLDGYTF.